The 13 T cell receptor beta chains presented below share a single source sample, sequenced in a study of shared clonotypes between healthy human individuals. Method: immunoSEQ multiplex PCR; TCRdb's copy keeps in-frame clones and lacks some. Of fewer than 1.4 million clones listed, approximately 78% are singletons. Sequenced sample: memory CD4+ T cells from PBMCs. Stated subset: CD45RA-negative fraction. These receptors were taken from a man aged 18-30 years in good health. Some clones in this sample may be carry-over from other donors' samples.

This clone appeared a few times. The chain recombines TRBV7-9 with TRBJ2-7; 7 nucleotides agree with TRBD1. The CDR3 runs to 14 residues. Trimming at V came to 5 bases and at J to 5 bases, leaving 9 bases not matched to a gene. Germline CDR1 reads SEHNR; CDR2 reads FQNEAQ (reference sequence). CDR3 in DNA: TGTGCCAGCAGCCTCCAGGGGGTCAGCGACGAGCAGTACTTC. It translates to CASSLQGVSDEQYF.

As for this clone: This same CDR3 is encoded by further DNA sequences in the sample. The DNA of the CDR3 is TGTGCCAGCAGTGAAGGGGGACTAGGGACCGGGGAGCTGTTTTTT. Translated, it gives CASSEGGLGTGELFF. The rearrangement uses TRBV6-1 and TRBJ2-2, with TRBD2 matching over 8 bases. Looked up from germline, CDR1 is MNHNS and CDR2 is SASEGT. V lost 1 base, J lost 5 bases, and 3 bases stayed unmatched. This CDR3 is built from 15 residues.

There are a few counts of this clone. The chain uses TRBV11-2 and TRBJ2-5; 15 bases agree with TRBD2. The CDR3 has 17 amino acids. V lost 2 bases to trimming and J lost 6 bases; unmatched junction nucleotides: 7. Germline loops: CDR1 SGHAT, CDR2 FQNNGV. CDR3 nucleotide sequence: TGTGCCAGCAGCTTACGGACTAGCGGGAGGGCCATCCAGACCCAGTACTTC. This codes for CASSLRTSGRAIQTQYF. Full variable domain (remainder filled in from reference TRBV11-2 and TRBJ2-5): EAGVAQSPRYKIIEKRQSVAFWCNPISGHATLYWYQQILGQGPKLLIQFQNNGVVDDSQLPKDRFSAERLKGVDSTLKIQPAKLEDSAVYLCASSLRTSGRAIQTQYFGPGTRLLVL.

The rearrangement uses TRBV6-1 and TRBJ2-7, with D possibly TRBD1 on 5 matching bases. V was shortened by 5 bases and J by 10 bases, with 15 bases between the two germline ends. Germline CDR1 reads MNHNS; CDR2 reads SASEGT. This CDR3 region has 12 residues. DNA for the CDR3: TGTGCCAGCAGTACAGGCGTGGTCACCCAGTACTTC. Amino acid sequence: CASSTGVVTQYF.

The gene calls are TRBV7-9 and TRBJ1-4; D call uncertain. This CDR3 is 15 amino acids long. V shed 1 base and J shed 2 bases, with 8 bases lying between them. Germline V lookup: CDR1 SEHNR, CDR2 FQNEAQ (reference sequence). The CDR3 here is CASSLEGPTNEKLFF. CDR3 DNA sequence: TGTGCCAGCAGCTTAGAAGGGCCCACTAATGAAAAACTGTTTTTT.

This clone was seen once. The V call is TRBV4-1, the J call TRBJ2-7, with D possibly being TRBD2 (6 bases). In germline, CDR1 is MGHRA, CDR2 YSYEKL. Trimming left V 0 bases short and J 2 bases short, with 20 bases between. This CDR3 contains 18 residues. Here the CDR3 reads CASSQDLLVSGRPYEQYF. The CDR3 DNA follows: TGCGCCAGCAGCCAAGATCTTTTAGTTAGCGGAAGACCCTACGAGCAGTACTTC.

The CDR3, as DNA: TGTGCCAGCAGCTCTGCCTCATCCGGGGGGGAGACCCAGTACTTC. Amino acids: CASSSASSGGETQYF. J is TRBJ2-5 and V is TRBV5-4; 7 bases match TRBD2. J lost 5 bases, V lost 3 bases, and 10 bases had no gene match. Germline V gene lookup returns CDR1 SGHNT and CDR2 YYREEE (reference sequence). CDR3 length: 15 amino acids. The full variable domain, rest sourced from reference TRBV5-4 and TRBJ2-5, is ETGVTQSPTHLIKTRGQQVTLRCSSQSGHNTVSWYQQALGQGPQFIFQYYREEENGRGNFPPRFSGLQFPNYSSELNVNALELDDSALYLCASSSASSGGETQYFGPGTRLLVL.

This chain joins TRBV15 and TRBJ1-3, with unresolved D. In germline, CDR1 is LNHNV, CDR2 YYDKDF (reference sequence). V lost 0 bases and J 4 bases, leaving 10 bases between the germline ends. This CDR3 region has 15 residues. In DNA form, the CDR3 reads TGTGCCACCAGCAGAGATGGGTACTCGGGAAACACCATATATTTT. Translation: CATSRDGYSGNTIYF. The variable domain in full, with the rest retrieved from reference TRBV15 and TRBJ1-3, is DAMVIQNPRYQVTQFGKPVTLSCSQTLNHNVMYWYQQKSSQAPKLLFHYYDKDFNNEADTPDNFQSRRPNTSFCFLDIRSPGLGDTAMYLCATSRDGYSGNTIYFGEGSWLTVV.

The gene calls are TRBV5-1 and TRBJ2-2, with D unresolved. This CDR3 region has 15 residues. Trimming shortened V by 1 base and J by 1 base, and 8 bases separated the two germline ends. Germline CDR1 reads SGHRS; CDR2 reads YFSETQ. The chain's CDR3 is CASSLYGENTGELFF. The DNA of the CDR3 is TGCGCCAGCAGCTTGTATGGGGAGAACACCGGGGAGCTGTTTTTT.

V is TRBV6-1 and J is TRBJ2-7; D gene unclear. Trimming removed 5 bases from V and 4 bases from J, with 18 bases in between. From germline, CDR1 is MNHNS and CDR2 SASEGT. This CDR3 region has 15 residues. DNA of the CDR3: TGTGCCAGCAGTAGGGCGCCGGGCAAAGAGTACGAGCAGTACTTC. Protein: CASSRAPGKEYEQYF.

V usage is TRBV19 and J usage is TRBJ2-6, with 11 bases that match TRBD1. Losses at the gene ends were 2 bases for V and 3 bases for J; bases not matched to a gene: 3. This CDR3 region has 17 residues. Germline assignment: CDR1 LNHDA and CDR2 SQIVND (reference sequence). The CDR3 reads CASSIWTGGYGANVLTF. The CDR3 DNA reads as TGTGCCAGTAGTATATGGACAGGGGGCTATGGGGCCAACGTCCTGACTTTC.

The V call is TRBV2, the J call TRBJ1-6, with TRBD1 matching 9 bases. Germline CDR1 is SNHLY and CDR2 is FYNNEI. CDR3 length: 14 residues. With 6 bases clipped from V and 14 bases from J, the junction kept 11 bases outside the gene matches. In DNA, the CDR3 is TGTGCCAGCAGGGGGGACAGGGAGCACGGGGCCCTCCACTTT. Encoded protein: CASRGDREHGALHF.

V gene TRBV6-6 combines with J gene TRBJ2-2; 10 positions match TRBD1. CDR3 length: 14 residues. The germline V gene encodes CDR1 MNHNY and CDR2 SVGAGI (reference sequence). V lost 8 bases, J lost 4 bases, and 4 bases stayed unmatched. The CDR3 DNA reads TGTGCCAGCCGGGACAGGGGACGCACCGGGGAGCTGTTTTTT. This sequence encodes CASRDRGRTGELFF.